A few counts support the clone carrying this TCR beta chain. The antigen remains undetermined. TCRB transcripts that were expressed got sequenced, as all of the isolated RNA had been reverse transcribed. The method was immunoSEQ multiplex PCR; TCRdb's version includes in-frame clones alone and lacks a portion of them. The table shows over 300,000 clones, with 7% to 10% occurring only once. This sample is part of a study of beta chain features in type 1 diabetes. Study results and caveats: VDJ junctions sequenced from type 1 diabetes patients showed fewer insertions and more deletions. TCRB CDR3s were moderately but significantly shorter in Type 1 diabetes patients in all four CD4+ subsets.

J gave up 7 bases and V 4 bases, and 9 bases lay outside the gene matches. The length of the CDR3 is 14 residues. Germline V gene sequence: CDR1 WNHNN, CDR2 SYGVQD (reference sequence). The rearrangement links TRBV10-1 to TRBJ1-1; 7 bases align to TRBD1. The clonotype originates from a man aged 25 to 45 with type 1 diabetes. Specimen: central memory CD4+ T cells from blood. CDR3 coding DNA: TGCGCCAGCAGTGTGGACAGGTCCGGGGGTGAAGCTTTCTTT. This sequence encodes CASSVDRSGGEAFF.